A selection of T cell receptor beta chains follows, all from one sample in a study of persistence of HIV-infected CD4 T cells. Sequencing used immunoSEQ multiplex PCR; TCRdb keeps in-frame clones, though not all of them. Of about 36,000 clones listed, 75% to 90% are singletons. Which antigens these TCRs recognize remains unknown. The sample consisted of cultured CD4+ T cells from PBMCs, taken from a patient who received antiretroviral therapy. The source of these receptors is an adult with HIV. The donor label of this sample is uncertain. Both conserved end residues are part of each CDR3. The D gene is left open where the match is weak. Part of the rows lack a size; the others show once, few, many or a class for expanded clones.

J gene,V gene,D gene,clone size,CDR3 DNA,CDR3 protein
TRBJ1-1,TRBV6-1,.,.,TGTGCCAGCAGTGAAGCAACTGCCTGGGGAGCTTTCTTT,CASSEATAWGAFF
TRBJ1-2,TRBV24-1,.,.,TGTGCCACCAGTGATTTTGAGTTCGATGGCTACACCTTC,CATSDFEFDGYTF
TRBJ1-2,TRBV6-1,.,few,TGTGCCAGCAGTGAAGGCTTAGGGTCTAACTATGGCTACACCTTC,CASSEGLGSNYGYTF
TRBJ1-2,TRBV30,.,.,TGTGCCTGGAGTGTAGCGGGGTATGGCTACACCTTC,CAWSVAGYGYTF
TRBJ1-1,TRBV5-1,.,.,TGCGCCAGCAGCGCGGGACACTCGAACACTGAAGCTTTCTTT,CASSAGHSNTEAFF
TRBJ2-2,TRBV7-3,TRBD2,.,TGTGCCAGCAGCCTCGGACTAGCGGGGGGTGCCGGGGAGCTGTTTTTT,CASSLGLAGGAGELFF
TRBJ2-2,TRBV12-5,TRBD2,.,TGTGCTAGTGGTTTCGTGAGAGGGAGGGAGATCGGGGAGCTGTTTTTT,CASGFVRGREIGELFF
TRBJ1-5,TRBV18,TRBD1,.,TGTGCCAGCTCACCCCGGACAGGGCGTGATCAGCCCCAGCATTTT,CASSPRTGRDQPQHF
TRBJ2-3,TRBV5-4,.,.,TGTGCCAGCAGCTACATAGGGTCAGATACGCAGTATTTT,CASSYIGSDTQYF
TRBJ2-5,TRBV9,.,.,TGTGCCAGCAGCGCCGGGTTCCAAGAGACCCAGTACTTC,CASSAGFQETQYF